A selection of T cell receptor beta chains follows, all from one sample in a study of cytomegalovirus exposure and HLA in healthy donors. Sequencing was performed with immunoSEQ multiplex PCR; in TCRdb, only in-frame clones are kept and a portion is missing. The data show 150,000 to 160,000 clones, about 86% seen once. The sample was PBMCs. All receptors derive from a human donor in good health. Both conserved end residues are part of each CDR3. A D gene is named only where the DNA matches it firmly. Clone sizes are given selectively: once, few, many, or a class where the clone is expanded.

v_call	j_call	clone_size	d_call	cdr3_aa	cdr3_nt
TRBV2	TRBJ1-5	once	TRBD1	CASRGTVESNQPQHF	TGTGCCAGCAGGGGGACAGTGGAAAGCAATCAGCCCCAGCATTTT
TRBV4-1	TRBJ1-2	NA	NA	CASSPGANYGYTF	TGCGCCAGCAGCCCGGGGGCTAACTATGGCTACACCTTC
TRBV19	TRBJ1-1	NA	TRBD1	CASSVRDSEAFF	TGTGCCAGTAGTGTTAGGGACAGTGAAGCTTTCTTT
TRBV28	TRBJ1-2	NA	NA	CASSFEYYGYTF	TGTGCCAGCAGTTTTGAGTACTATGGCTACACCTTC
TRBV2	TRBJ1-5	NA	TRBD1	CASSLTGEQPQHF	TGTGCCAGCAGCCTGACAGGGGAGCAGCCCCAGCATTTT
TRBV5-6	TRBJ1-1	NA	NA	CASSLGVMAEAFF	TGTGCCAGCAGCTTGGGAGTGATGGCTGAAGCTTTCTTT
TRBV9	TRBJ1-5	NA	TRBD1	CASSLYAGGGQPQHF	TGTGCCAGCAGCTTATACGCAGGGGGTGGTCAGCCCCAGCATTTT
TRBV5-1	TRBJ2-3	NA	NA	CASSFAGALTDTQYF	TGCGCCAGCAGCTTTGCGGGGGCTCTCACAGATACGCAGTATTTT
TRBV13	TRBJ2-3	NA	TRBD2	CASSLRGSSGRYRGDTQYF	TGTGCCAGCAGCTTAAGAGGATCCAGCGGGAGGTACCGGGGAGATACGCAGTATTTT
TRBV27	TRBJ2-3	NA	TRBD2	CASSLGVWREGRTDTQYF	TGTGCCAGCAGTCTAGGGGTCTGGCGGGAGGGCCGGACAGATACGCAGTATTTT
TRBV27	TRBJ1-5	few	NA	CASTSRAAFPSQPQHF	TGTGCCAGCACCTCGCGGGCCGCATTTCCTAGTCAGCCCCAGCATTTT
TRBV6-4	TRBJ1-5	NA	NA	CASSEPHRGNQPQHF	TGTGCCAGCAGTGAACCCCACCGGGGCAATCAGCCCCAGCATTTT
TRBV2	TRBJ1-1	NA	NA	CASSPALGAGTRLGNTEAFF	TGTGCCAGCAGTCCTGCCCTCGGAGCCGGGACACGGTTGGGGAACACTGAAGCTTTCTTT
TRBV4-3	TRBJ2-3	NA	TRBD2	CASSQGVTGTSGFPRDTQYF	TGCGCCAGCAGCCAAGGGGTTACCGGGACTAGCGGGTTTCCTAGGGATACGCAGTATTTT
TRBV19	TRBJ2-3	NA	TRBD2	CASSPGLAGVLDTQYF	TGTGCCAGTAGTCCCGGACTAGCGGGAGTTCTCGATACGCAGTATTTT
TRBV4-3	TRBJ1-2	NA	TRBD1	CASSQQTGAFHYGYTF	TGCGCCAGCAGCCAGCAGACAGGGGCGTTCCACTATGGCTACACCTTC
TRBV19	TRBJ2-7	few	TRBD1	CASSIGQGQGEQYF	TGTGCCAGTAGTATAGGACAGGGGCAAGGGGAGCAGTACTTC
TRBV28	TRBJ1-2	NA	TRBD1	CASSLLGGVTSYGYTF	TGTGCCAGCAGCTTACTAGGGGGCGTAACCTCATATGGCTACACCTTC
TRBV6-5	TRBJ1-5	NA	NA	CASSFGGGQPQHF	TGTGCCAGCAGTTTCGGGGGAGGTCAGCCCCAGCATTTT
TRBV7-2	TRBJ2-7	NA	NA	CASSSNPSGTYEQYF	TGTGCCAGCAGCTCCAACCCAAGCGGAACCTACGAGCAGTACTTC
TRBV5-1	TRBJ2-1	NA	NA	CASNWGGGIYNEQFF	TGCGCCAGCAATTGGGGAGGAGGGATCTACAATGAGCAGTTCTTC
TRBV5-6	TRBJ2-7	once	NA	CASSRNRVHEQYF	TGTGCCAGCAGTCGAAACAGGGTCCACGAGCAGTACTTC
TRBV4-3	TRBJ1-6	NA	NA	CASSQVAGAGNSPLHF	TGCGCCAGCAGCCAAGTGGCAGGGGCAGGGAATTCACCCCTCCACTTT
TRBV7-2	TRBJ1-5	NA	TRBD1	CASSSGQGAGQPQHF	TGTGCCAGCAGCTCCGGACAGGGGGCGGGTCAGCCCCAGCATTTT
TRBV28	TRBJ2-3	NA	NA	CASSPPTDTQYF	TGTGCCAGCAGTCCTCCCACAGATACGCAGTATTTT
TRBV27	TRBJ2-1	once	NA	CASSLSSYNEQFF	TGTGCCAGCAGCTTGAGCTCCTACAATGAGCAGTTCTTC
TRBV18	TRBJ1-1	NA	NA	CASSPGGNSNTEAFF	TGTGCCAGCTCACCAGGAGGAAACAGTAACACTGAAGCTTTCTTT
TRBV2	TRBJ2-3	NA	TRBD2	CASSEISLRLAGGTSTDTQYF	TGTGCCAGCAGTGAAATCTCTTTGAGGCTAGCGGGGGGGACTAGCACAGATACGCAGTATTTT
TRBV5-1	TRBJ2-7	few	TRBD1	CASSFEQVGTGLYEQYF	TGCGCCAGCAGCTTTGAGCAAGTTGGGACAGGTCTCTACGAGCAGTACTTC
TRBV7-8	TRBJ2-2	NA	NA	CASRSPGQNTGELFF	TGTGCCAGCAGATCCCCGGGACAGAACACCGGGGAGCTGTTTTTT
TRBV15	TRBJ1-4	NA	NA	CATSSTGTSDEKLFF	TGTGCCACCAGCAGTACCGGGACTTCGGATGAAAAACTGTTTTTT
TRBV9	TRBJ2-3	few	TRBD2	CASSGRLAGSTDTQYF	TGTGCCAGCAGCGGAAGACTAGCGGGGAGCACAGATACGCAGTATTTT
TRBV5-1	TRBJ1-1	NA	NA	CASSLVRLTEAFF	TGCGCCAGCAGCTTGGTACGACTAACTGAAGCTTTCTTT
TRBV15	TRBJ1-1	NA	TRBD1	CATSRGTGGAGLKAFF	TGTGCCACCAGCAGAGGGACAGGGGGCGCCGGGCTGAAAGCTTTCTTT
TRBV5-1	TRBJ2-7	NA	NA	CASSTLQGREQYF	TGCGCCAGCAGCACTTTACAGGGCCGCGAGCAGTACTTC
TRBV5-1	TRBJ1-3	NA	NA	CASSFGTPLRRNTIYF	TGCGCCAGCAGCTTCGGGACACCCCTCAGACGAAACACCATATATTTT
TRBV7-2	TRBJ1-5	NA	NA	CASSFGSQPQHF	TGTGCCAGCAGCTTCGGTTCTCAGCCCCAGCATTTT
TRBV27	TRBJ2-2	NA	TRBD2	CASSLLSLGGGQTGELFF	TGTGCCAGCAGTTTATTATCTCTCGGGGGGGGGCAGACCGGGGAGCTGTTTTTT